Below are 2 T cell receptor beta chains sequenced from a single sample in a study of shared T cell receptors in the human thymus (dated by TCRdb to about 2021). The library was built by means of the immunoSEQ multiplex PCR assay. TCRdb took this table from immuneACCESS and kept in-frame rearrangements with V and J called. Such tables lack part of the clones; where checked against another copy, unresolved V genes explain under half of the gap, and the rest is unexplained. The sample data list about 660,000 clones, and around 87% of these were observed just once. The ten largest clones capture roughly 0.0094% of the sample. These data also formed part of another study, on human thymus T cells.

Sequenced: thymocytes. These receptors originate from a boy younger than two with a congenital heart defect. Donor details come from another sample of the same person, matched by shared clones.

CDR3 amino acids: CASNSGGREAFF. The CDR3 nucleotides read TGTGCCAGCAACAGCGGGGGGAGAGAAGCTTTCTTT. V usage is TRBV9 and J usage is TRBJ1-1, with D tentatively TRBD1 (5 bases). Trimming took off 6 bases at V and 8 bases at J, with 14 bases between the two ends. Looked up from germline, CDR1 is SGDLS and CDR2 is YYNGEE. CDR3 length: 12 amino acids.

The rearrangement uses TRBV5-4 and TRBJ2-7; weak D call: TRBD1 (5 bases). This CDR3 is 15 amino acids long. Germline CDR1 and CDR2: SGHNT and YYREEE (reference sequence). Trimming pared 1 base from V and 2 bases from J, leaving 13 bases between. CDR3 amino acids: CASSLRLGPPYEQYF. The CDR3 nucleotides are TGTGCCAGCAGCTTGCGGCTGGGGCCCCCCTACGAGCAGTACTTC.